These 8 T cell receptor beta chains came from one sample sequenced in a study of T cell responses to AZD1222 COVID-19 vaccine. The protocol was immunoSEQ multiplex PCR, while the TCRdb copy is restricted to in-frame clones and leaves out a portion. The sample lists some 130,000 clones, 90% occurring once. Here the sequenced sample was peripheral blood, taken on day 0 of AZD1222 vaccination. These receptors were collected from an adult in good health.

The chain uses TRBV6-5 and TRBJ1-6; tentatively, D is TRBD1 (5 bases). There are 13 residues in the CDR3. Germline CDR1 reads MNHEY; CDR2 reads SVGAGI. V gave up 7 bases and J gave up 8 bases, with 12 bases separating them. CDR3 protein: CASKETDYSPLHF. The CDR3 DNA reads TGTGCCAGCAAGGAGACAGATTATTCACCCCTCCACTTT.

Only one count was recorded for this clone. The genes are TRBV12-3 or TRBV12-4 and TRBJ1-2, with unresolved D. This CDR3 has 13 residues. The V end lost 5 bases, the J end lost 1 base, and 8 bases lay between the germline ends. CDR3: CASSLPGNYGYTF. The CDR3 nucleotides are TGTGCCAGCAGTCTCCCCGGTAACTATGGCTACACCTTC.

V and J are TRBV6-1 and TRBJ1-6; D may be TRBD1 (6 bases). This CDR3 spans 13 amino acids. CDR1 is MNHNS and CDR2 is SASEGT in the germline V gene. V lost 3 bases to trimming and J lost 13 bases, with 13 bases between them. The chain's CDR3 is CASSEIQGSPLHF. CDR3 coding DNA: TGTGCCAGCAGTGAGATACAGGGTTCCCCCCTCCACTTT.

CDR3: CASHSLYEQYF. The CDR3 DNA follows: TGTGCCAGCCACTCTCTGTACGAGCAGTACTTC. J is TRBJ2-7 and V is TRBV2; D remains unclear. The CDR3 is 11 amino acids. Germline V CDR1 and CDR2: SNHLY, FYNNEI. Trimming shortened V by 8 bases and J by 4 bases, and 9 bases separated the two germline ends.

The V call is TRBV5-8, the J call TRBJ2-7; 11 nucleotides match TRBD1. This CDR3 spans 15 amino acids. From germline, CDR1 is SGHTS and CDR2 YDEGEE. Trimming took 6 bases from V and 4 from J; bases not matched to a gene: 9. The CDR3 sequence is CASIRVGTGGYEQYF. Written as DNA, the CDR3 is TGTGCCAGCATCCGAGTTGGGACAGGGGGATACGAGCAGTACTTC.

This clone is a singleton in its sample. Here the CDR3 omits its conserved ending phenylalanine or tryptophan, so a read error is the likely source. The limits of the CDR3 on the DNA are not certain, so only TCRdb's listed CDR3 is given. The gene calls are TRBV7-2 and TRBJ2-7; the table's D gene call, TRBD2, was not cross checked with the DNA. The CDR3 has 13 residues if both end residues are counted. CDR1 is SGHTA, CDR2 FQGNSA, per germline. Here the CDR3 reads CASSLRLAGRVHI.

The chain couples TRBV4-3 to TRBJ2-6; perhaps TRBD1 as D (6 bases). CDR1 LGHNA and CDR2 YSLEER come from the germline V gene. Trimming left V 0 bases short and J 3 bases short, with 15 bases between. The CDR3 loop spans 18 amino acids. This CDR3 is CASSQEGQGINGANVLTF. CDR3 DNA sequence: TGCGCCAGCAGCCAAGAAGGGCAGGGGATAAATGGGGCCAACGTCCTGACTTTC.

This chain links TRBV30 with TRBJ2-1, with D perhaps matching TRBD1 (5 bases). Per germline, CDR1 GTSNPN and CDR2 SVGIG (reference sequence). Trimming left V 1 base short and J 6 bases short, with 13 bases between. This CDR3 contains 14 residues. CDR3 residues: CAWSGTTDFNEQFF. DNA of the CDR3: TGTGCCTGGAGTGGGACGACAGATTTCAATGAGCAGTTCTTC. Combining the CDR3 with reference TRBV30 and TRBJ2-1 gives the whole variable domain SQTIHQWPATLVQPVGSPLSLECTVEGTSNPNLYWYRQAAGRGLQLLFYSVGIGQISSEVPQNLSASRPQDRQFILSSKKLLLSDSGFYLCAWSGTTDFNEQFFGPGTRLTVL.